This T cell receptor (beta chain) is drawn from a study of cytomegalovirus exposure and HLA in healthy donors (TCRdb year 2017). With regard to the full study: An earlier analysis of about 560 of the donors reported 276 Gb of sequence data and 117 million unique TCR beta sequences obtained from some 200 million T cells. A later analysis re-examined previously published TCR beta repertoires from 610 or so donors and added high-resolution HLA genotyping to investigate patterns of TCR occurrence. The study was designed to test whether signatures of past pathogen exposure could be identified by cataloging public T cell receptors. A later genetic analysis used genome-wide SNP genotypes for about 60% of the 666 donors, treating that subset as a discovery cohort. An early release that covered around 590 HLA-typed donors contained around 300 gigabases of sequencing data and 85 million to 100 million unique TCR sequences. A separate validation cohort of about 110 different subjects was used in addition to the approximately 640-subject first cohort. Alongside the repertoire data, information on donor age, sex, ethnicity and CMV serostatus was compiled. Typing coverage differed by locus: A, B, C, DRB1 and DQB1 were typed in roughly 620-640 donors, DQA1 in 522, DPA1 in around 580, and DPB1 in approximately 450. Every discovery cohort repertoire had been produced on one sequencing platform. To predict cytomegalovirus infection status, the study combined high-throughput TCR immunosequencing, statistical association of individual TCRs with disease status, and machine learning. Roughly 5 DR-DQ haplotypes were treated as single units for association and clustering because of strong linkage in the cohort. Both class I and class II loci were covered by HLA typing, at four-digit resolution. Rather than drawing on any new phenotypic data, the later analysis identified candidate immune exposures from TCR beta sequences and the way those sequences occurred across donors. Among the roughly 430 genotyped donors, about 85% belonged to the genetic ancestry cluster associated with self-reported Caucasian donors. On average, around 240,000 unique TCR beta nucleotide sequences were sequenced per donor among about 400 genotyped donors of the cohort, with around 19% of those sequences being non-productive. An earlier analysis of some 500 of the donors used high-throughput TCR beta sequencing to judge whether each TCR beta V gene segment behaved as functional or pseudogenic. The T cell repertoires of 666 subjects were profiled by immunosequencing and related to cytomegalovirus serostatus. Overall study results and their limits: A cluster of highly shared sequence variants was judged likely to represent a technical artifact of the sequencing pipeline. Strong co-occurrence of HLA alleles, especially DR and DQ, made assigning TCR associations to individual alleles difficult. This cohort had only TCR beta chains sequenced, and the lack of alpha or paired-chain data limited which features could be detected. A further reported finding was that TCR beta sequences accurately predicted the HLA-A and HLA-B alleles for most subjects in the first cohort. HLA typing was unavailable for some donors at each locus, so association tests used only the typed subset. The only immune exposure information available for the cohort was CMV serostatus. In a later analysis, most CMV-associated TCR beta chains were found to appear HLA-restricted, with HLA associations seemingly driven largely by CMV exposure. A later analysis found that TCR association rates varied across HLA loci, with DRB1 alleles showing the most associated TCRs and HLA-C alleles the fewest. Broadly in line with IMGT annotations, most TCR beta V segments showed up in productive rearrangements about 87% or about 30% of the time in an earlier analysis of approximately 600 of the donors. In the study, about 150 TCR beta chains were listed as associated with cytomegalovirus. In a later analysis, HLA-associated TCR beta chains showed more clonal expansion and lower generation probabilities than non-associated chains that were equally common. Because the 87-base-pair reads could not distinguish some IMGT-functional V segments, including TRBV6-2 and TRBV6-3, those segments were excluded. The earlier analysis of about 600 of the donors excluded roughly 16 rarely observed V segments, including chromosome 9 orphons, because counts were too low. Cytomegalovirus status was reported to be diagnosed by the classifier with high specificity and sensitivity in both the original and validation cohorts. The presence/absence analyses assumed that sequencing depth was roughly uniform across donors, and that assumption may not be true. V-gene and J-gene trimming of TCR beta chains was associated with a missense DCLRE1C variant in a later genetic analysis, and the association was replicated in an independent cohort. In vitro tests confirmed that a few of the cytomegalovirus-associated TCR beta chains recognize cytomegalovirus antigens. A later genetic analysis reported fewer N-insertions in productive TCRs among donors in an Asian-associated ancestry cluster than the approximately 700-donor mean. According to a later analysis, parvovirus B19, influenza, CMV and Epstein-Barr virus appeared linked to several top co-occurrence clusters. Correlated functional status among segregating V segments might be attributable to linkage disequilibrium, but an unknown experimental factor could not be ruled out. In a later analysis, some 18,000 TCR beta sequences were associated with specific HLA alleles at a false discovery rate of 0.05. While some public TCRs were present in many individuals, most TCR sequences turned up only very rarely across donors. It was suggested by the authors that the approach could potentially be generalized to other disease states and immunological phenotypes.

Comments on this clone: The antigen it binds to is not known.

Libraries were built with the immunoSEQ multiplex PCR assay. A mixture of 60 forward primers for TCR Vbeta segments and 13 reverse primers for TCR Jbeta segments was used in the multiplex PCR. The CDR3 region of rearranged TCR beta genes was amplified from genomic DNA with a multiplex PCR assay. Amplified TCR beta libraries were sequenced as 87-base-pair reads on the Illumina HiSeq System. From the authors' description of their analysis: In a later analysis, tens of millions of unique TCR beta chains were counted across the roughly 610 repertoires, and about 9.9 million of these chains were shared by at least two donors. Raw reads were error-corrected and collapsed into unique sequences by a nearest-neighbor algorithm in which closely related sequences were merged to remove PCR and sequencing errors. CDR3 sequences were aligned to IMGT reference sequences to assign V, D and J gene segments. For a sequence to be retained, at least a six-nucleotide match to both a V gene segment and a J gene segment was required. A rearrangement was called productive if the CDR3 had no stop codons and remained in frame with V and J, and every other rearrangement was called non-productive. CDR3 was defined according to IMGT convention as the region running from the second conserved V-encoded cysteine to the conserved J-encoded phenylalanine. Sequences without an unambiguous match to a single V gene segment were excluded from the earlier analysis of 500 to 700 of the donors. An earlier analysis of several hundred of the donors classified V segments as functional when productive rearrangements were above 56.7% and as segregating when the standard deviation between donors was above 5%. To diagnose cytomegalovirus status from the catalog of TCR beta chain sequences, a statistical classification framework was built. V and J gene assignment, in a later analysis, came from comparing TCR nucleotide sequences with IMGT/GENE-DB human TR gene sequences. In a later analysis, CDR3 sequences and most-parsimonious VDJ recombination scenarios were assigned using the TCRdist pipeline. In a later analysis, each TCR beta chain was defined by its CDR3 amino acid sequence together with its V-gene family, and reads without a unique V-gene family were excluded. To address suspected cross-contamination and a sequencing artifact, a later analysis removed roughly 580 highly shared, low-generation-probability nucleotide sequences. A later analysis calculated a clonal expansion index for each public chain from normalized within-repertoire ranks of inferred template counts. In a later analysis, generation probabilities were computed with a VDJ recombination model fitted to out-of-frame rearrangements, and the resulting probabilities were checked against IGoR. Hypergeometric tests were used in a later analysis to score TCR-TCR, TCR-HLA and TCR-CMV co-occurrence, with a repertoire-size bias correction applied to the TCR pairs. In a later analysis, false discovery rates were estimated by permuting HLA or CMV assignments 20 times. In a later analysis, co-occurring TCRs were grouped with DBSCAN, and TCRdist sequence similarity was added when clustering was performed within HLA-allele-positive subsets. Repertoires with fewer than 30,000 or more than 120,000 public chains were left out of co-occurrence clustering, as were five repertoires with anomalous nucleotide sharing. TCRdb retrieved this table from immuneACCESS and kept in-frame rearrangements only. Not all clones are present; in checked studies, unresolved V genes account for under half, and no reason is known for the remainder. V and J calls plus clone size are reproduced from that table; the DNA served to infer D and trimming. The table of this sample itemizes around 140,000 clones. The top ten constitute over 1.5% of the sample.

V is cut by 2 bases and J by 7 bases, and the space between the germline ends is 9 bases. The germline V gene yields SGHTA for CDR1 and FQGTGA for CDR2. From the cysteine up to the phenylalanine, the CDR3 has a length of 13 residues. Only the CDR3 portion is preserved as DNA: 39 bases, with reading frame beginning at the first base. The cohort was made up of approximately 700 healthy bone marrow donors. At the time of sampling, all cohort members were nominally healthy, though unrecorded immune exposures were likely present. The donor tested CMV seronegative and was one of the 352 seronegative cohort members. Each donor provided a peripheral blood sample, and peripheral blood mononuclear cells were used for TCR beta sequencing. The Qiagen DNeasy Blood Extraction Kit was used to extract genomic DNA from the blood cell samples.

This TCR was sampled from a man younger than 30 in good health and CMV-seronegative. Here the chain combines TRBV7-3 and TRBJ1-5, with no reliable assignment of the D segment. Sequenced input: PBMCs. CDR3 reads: CASSLREEQPQHF. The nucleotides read TGTGCCAGCAGCTTACGGGAGGAACAGCCCCAGCATTTT.